This T cell receptor beta chain came from a study of CD8 T cells in Susac syndrome. CDR1 is GTSNPN and CDR2 is SVGIG in the germline V gene (reference sequence). V lost 0 bases and J 15 bases, leaving 18 bases between the germline ends. The CDR3 spans 13 residues. After extraction with the RNeasy kit, about 0.45 to 1 ug of the RNA was reverse transcribed using random hexamers. TCR beta CDR3 was amplified by immunoSEQ covering 54 Vbeta and 13 Jbeta. Using its own MiXCR run on the immunoSEQ multiplex PCR reads, TCRdb lists one record per CDR3 protein. The data contain under 95,000 distinct CDR3 sequences, around 94% of them seen just once; the ten biggest clones take up less than 0.4%. Overall study results and limits: The study acknowledged a relatively small number of individuals in its TCR sequencing and HLA analysis.

The Susac syndrome patients fit the recently defined diagnostic criteria for definite or probable disease. In regard to this clonotype: No antigen is known for it.

The chain links TRBV30 to TRBJ2-1, with D tentatively TRBD1 (6 bases). The source is a human donor with Susac syndrome. Sequenced: CD4+ T cells from PBMCs. CDR3 sequence reads: CAWSVRGLGTPFF. As DNA, the CDR3 is TGTGCCTGGAGTGTCAGGGGCCTGGGAACCCCGTTCTTC.